These 30 T cell receptor beta chains were all obtained from the same sample, sequenced in a study of radiation and T cells in renal cell carcinoma. Sequencing was performed with immunoSEQ multiplex PCR; in TCRdb, only in-frame clones are kept and a portion is missing. The sample shows roughly 100,000 clones, roughly 82% of them seen only once. Time point indicated: blood 4 weeks post-SBRT, at nephrectomy. The treatment was: 15 Gy SBRT to primary tumor, nephrectomy 4 weeks later. The sequences come from blood, collected from a patient whose treatment included radiotherapy and nephrectomy. Receptor source: a man in his sixties with renal cell carcinoma.

The V gene is TRBV27, the J gene TRBJ2-7, with TRBD2 identical over 11 bases. Germline V gene data show CDR1 as MNHEY and CDR2 as SMNVEV (reference sequence). Trimming at V came to 10 bases and at J to 2 bases, leaving 4 bases not matched to a gene. This CDR3 contains 13 residues. CDR3 sequence reads: CAKLLAGAYEQYF. Here the CDR3 DNA reads TGTGCCAAATTACTAGCGGGGGCCTACGAGCAGTACTTC.

The chain is built from TRBV4-3 and TRBJ2-7; D is unclear. Germline V CDR1 and CDR2: LGHNA, YSLEER. The CDR3 is 16 residues long. V was cut by 0 bases and J by 3 bases, with 15 bases left in between. CDR3 in amino acids: CASSQEMIGPNYEQYF. In DNA, the CDR3 is TGCGCCAGCAGCCAAGAGATGATAGGGCCCAACTACGAGCAGTACTTC.

The CDR3 DNA is TGTGCCAGCAGCTTAGGGCAGGGTGGTCAGCCCCAGCATTTT. Protein: CASSLGQGGQPQHF. The chain joins TRBV7-2 to TRBJ1-5; a possible D gene is TRBD1 (5 bases). Germline CDR1 reads SGHTA; CDR2 reads FQGNSA. The CDR3 totals 14 residues. Trimming took off 1 base at V and 6 bases at J, with 10 bases between the two ends.

The V and J genes are TRBV4-2 and TRBJ1-1, with D possibly TRBD1 on 5 matching bases. The CDR3 runs to 14 residues. Per germline, CDR1 LGHNA and CDR2 YNFKEQ. Trimming left V 4 bases short and J 0 bases short, with 9 bases between. The CDR3 protein is CASSPGGVNTEAFF. The CDR3 coding sequence is TGTGCCAGCAGCCCGGGGGGGGTGAACACTGAAGCTTTCTTT.

V usage is TRBV14 and J usage is TRBJ2-7, with a possible D match to TRBD2 (6 bases). Germline V lookup: CDR1 SGHDN, CDR2 FVKESK. The CDR3 runs 20 residues. The ends were cut back, 4 bases at V and 1 base at J, with 29 bases in the middle. The CDR3 coding sequence is TGTGCCAGCAGCCCTTCGATTCGCGGTAGCGGCTGGGGATGGTCCTACGAGCAGTACTTC. The encoded protein is CASSPSIRGSGWGWSYEQYF.

This rearrangement joins TRBV27 to TRBJ1-1, with a possible D match to TRBD1 (5 bases). Trimming pared 5 bases from V and 6 bases from J, leaving 10 bases between. This CDR3 is built from 12 residues. The V gene's germline CDR1 is MNHEY and CDR2 SMNVEV (reference sequence). CDR3 loop: CASSLRGAEAFF. CDR3 in DNA: TGTGCCAGCAGTCTACGGGGGGCTGAAGCTTTCTTT.

V and J are TRBV7-9 and TRBJ2-5, with D possibly matching TRBD2 (5 bases). The V and J ends lost 5 bases and 2 bases respectively, with 15 bases between them. The CDR3 runs 15 residues. The V gene's germline CDR1 is SEHNR and CDR2 FQNEAQ (reference sequence). DNA for the CDR3: TGTGCCAGCAGCCCGCCGGGGTTTTCTCAAGAGACCCAGTACTTC. It yields the protein CASSPPGFSQETQYF. The entire variable domain, with the rest obtained from reference TRBV7-9 and TRBJ2-5, is as follows: DTGVSQNPRHKITKRGQNVTFRCDPISEHNRLYWYRQTLGQGPEFLTYFQNEAQLEKSRLLSDRFSAERPKGSFSTLEIQRTEQGDSAMYLCASSPPGFSQETQYFGPGTRLLVL.

The J gene is TRBJ2-7, the V gene TRBV6-5; a weak D match, TRBD1 (6 bases). V lost 0 bases and J 7 bases, leaving 7 bases between the germline ends. Per the germline V gene, CDR1 is MNHEY and CDR2 is SVGAGI. CDR3 size: 12 residues. CDR3 DNA: TGTGCCAGCAGTTACTCGGGGACAGAGCAGTACTTC. This encodes CASSYSGTEQYF.

This clone was detected only a few times. The rearrangement links TRBV7-8 to TRBJ1-1; D unresolved. This CDR3 has 12 residues. Germline V gene sequence: CDR1 SGHVS, CDR2 FQNEAQ. V was cut by 5 bases and J by 5 bases, with 9 bases left in between. CDR3 bases: TGTGCCAGCAGCCCTTCAGCAACTGAAGCTTTCTTT. This gives the protein CASSPSATEAFF.

The rearrangement joins TRBV29-1 to TRBJ2-2; D is ambiguous. Trimming cost V 4 bases and J 7 bases, with 10 bases left between them. Per germline, CDR1 SQVTM and CDR2 ANQGSEA. The CDR3 runs to 12 residues. CDR3 DNA sequence: TGCAGCGTTGGTCATCAAGGCGGGGAGCTGTTTTTT. Protein sequence: CSVGHQGGELFF.

This clone was seen a handful of times. V and J are TRBV14 and TRBJ2-7; D is undetermined. The V gene lost 7 bases and the J gene lost 3 bases, with 13 bases spanning the gap. The CDR3 covers 13 residues. Germline loops: CDR1 SGHDN, CDR2 FVKESK. The CDR3 DNA sequence: TGTGCCAGCACAGACGGTGGTCTCTACGAGCAGTACTTC. Translated, it gives CASTDGGLYEQYF.

This clone was found once. The chain couples TRBV27 to TRBJ2-2; possibly TRBD1 or TRBD2 for D (6 bases each). CDR1 MNHEY and CDR2 SMNVEV come from the germline V gene (reference sequence). This CDR3 comprises 20 residues. V lost 3 bases and J lost 0, with 23 bases in between. CDR3 region: CASSLRGALLRGTNTGELFF. The CDR3 DNA sequence: TGTGCCAGCAGTTTGAGGGGGGCCCTGCTTAGGGGAACGAACACCGGGGAGCTGTTTTTT.

The chain employs TRBV19 and TRBJ2-5; D is uncertain. CDR1 and CDR2 from the germline V gene are LNHDA and SQIVND (reference sequence). V was cut by 5 bases and J by 3 bases, with 10 bases left in between. The CDR3 sequence is 13 residues long. The chain's CDR3 is CASSPRQKETQYF. The CDR3 nucleotides read TGTGCCAGTAGTCCCCGACAAAAAGAGACCCAGTACTTC.

The chain recombines TRBV5-1 with TRBJ2-3; tentative D call: TRBD2 (6 bases). The V gene lost 0 bases and the J gene lost 5 bases, with 10 bases spanning the gap. The germline CDR1 and CDR2 sequences are SGHRS and YFSETQ. CDR3 length: 14 amino acids. The CDR3 here is CASSLGGGGDTQYF. The CDR3 bases are TGCGCCAGCAGCTTGGGTGGGGGAGGAGATACGCAGTATTTT.

The chain employs TRBV28 and TRBJ1-5; D remains unclear. Germline V lookup: CDR1 MDHEN, CDR2 SYDVKM. V lost 8 bases to trimming and J lost 0 bases, with 8 bases between them. The CDR3 covers 13 residues. For the CDR3, the DNA is TGTGCCAGCTGGGCCGATAGCAATCAGCCCCAGCATTTT. It yields the protein CASWADSNQPQHF.

The chain joins TRBV5-4 to TRBJ2-2; D not certain. V was clipped by 9 bases and J by 7 bases, with 31 bases between them. Germline V gene data show CDR1 as SGHNT and CDR2 as YYREEE (reference sequence). This CDR3 has 18 amino acids. The CDR3 DNA follows: TGTGCCACTTCGCCGGGCTCTAACCCGCGGTTCGACGGCGGGGAGCTGTTTTTT. Encoded protein: CATSPGSNPRFDGGELFF.

This clone has ten or more counts. The chain carries TRBV19 and TRBJ1-4; 7 bases fit TRBD1. The V and J ends lost 5 bases and 10 bases, in that order; junction bases with no gene match: 10. The CDR3 has 14 amino acids. Germline loops: CDR1 LNHDA, CDR2 SQIVND (reference sequence). The CDR3 DNA sequence: TGTGCCAGTAGTCCGCAGGGGGGTCTTGGAAAACTGTTTTTT. Protein: CASSPQGGLGKLFF.

The rearrangement joins TRBV7-9 to TRBJ2-1; D unclear. Germline lookup yields CDR1 SEHNR and CDR2 FQNEAQ (reference sequence). The CDR3 contains 16 residues. Deletions cut 1 base from V and 4 bases from J, with 14 bases between. DNA for the CDR3: TGTGCCAGCAGCTTAGGGTTTTGGAACGAATACAATGAGCAGTTCTTC. Amino acid sequence: CASSLGFWNEYNEQFF.

This clone has only a few counts. The rearrangement uses TRBV30 and TRBJ1-2; D is unresolved. The V and J ends lost 3 bases and 3 bases respectively, with 17 bases between them. This CDR3 is built from 15 residues. Germline-derived CDR1 and CDR2 are GTSNPN and SVGIG (reference sequence). CDR3 in amino acids: CAWSSLRRPYYGYTF. The CDR3 coding sequence is TGTGCCTGGAGCTCCCTCCGCAGGCCCTACTATGGCTACACCTTC.

The chain joins TRBV27 to TRBJ2-7; 11 nucleotides agree with TRBD2. Germline V CDR1 and CDR2: MNHEY, SMNVEV (reference sequence). Trimming cost V 3 bases and J 5 bases; bases outside gene matches: 12. The CDR3 totals 17 residues. In DNA form, the CDR3 reads TGTGCCAGCAGTTTCCGATTAACTAGCGGGAGTGGGGACGAGCAGTACTTC. It codes for CASSFRLTSGSGDEQYF.

V gene TRBV28 combines with J gene TRBJ1-1, with D unclear. CDR1 and CDR2 from the germline V gene are MDHEN and SYDVKM. The CDR3 runs to 16 residues. V was shortened by 2 bases and J by 0 bases, with 13 bases between the two germline ends. CDR3 region: CASSLRVPRVNTEAFF. DNA for the CDR3: TGTGCCAGCAGTTTACGTGTCCCCAGAGTGAACACTGAAGCTTTCTTT.

This clone was seen just once. V gene TRBV7-8 combines with J gene TRBJ2-5; 10 nucleotides align to TRBD1. The CDR3 totals 15 residues. With V trimmed by 5 bases and J by 4 bases, 7 bases remained unmatched. The V gene's germline CDR1 is SGHVS and CDR2 FQNEAQ. CDR3 nucleotide sequence: TGTGCCAGCAGCCGTGGACAGGGGGGTGGAGAGACCCAGTACTTC. Protein product: CASSRGQGGGETQYF.

This chain connects TRBV6-7 to TRBJ2-4; TRBD1 agrees at 11 bases. TRBV6-7 is an ORF for which the function is uncertain. V was clipped by 2 bases and J by 1 base; unmatched bases: 4. CDR3 length: 17 amino acids. DNA for the CDR3: TGTGCCAGCAGTTACGGACAGGGGGCTTGTGCCAAAAACATTCAGTACTTC. This translates into CASSYGQGACAKNIQYF.

Ten or more counts support this clone. This chain links TRBV27 with TRBJ1-1, with a possible D match to TRBD1 (5 bases). Germline V gene sequence: CDR1 MNHEY, CDR2 SMNVEV (reference sequence). The CDR3 runs 15 residues. V was trimmed by 5 bases and J by 0 bases, leaving 13 bases between them. The DNA of the CDR3 is TGTGCCAGCAGTGCGCGCAGGGCCATGAACACTGAAGCTTTCTTT. It specifies CASSARRAMNTEAFF.

This rearrangement joins TRBV6-1 to TRBJ1-2; 7 bases agree with TRBD1. This CDR3 region has 14 residues. CDR1 and CDR2 from the germline V gene are MNHNS and SASEGT. J gave up 8 bases and V 2 bases, and 8 bases lay outside the gene matches. The CDR3 bases are TGTGCCAGCAGTGAATTACAGGGGCTAGAGGGCTACACCTTC. Residues: CASSELQGLEGYTF.

The J gene is TRBJ1-2, the V gene TRBV7-9; possible D gene TRBD1, 5 bases. The V gene lost 4 bases and the J gene lost 3 bases, with 9 bases spanning the gap. Germline loops: CDR1 SEHNR, CDR2 FQNEAQ (reference sequence). The CDR3 sequence is 13 residues long. CDR3 DNA sequence: TGTGCCAGCAGCTCGGGACTTTACTATGGCTACACCTTC. This gives the protein CASSSGLYYGYTF.

V gene TRBV5-4 combines with J gene TRBJ2-7; 14 bases match TRBD2. The CDR3 consists of 16 residues. Trimming at V came to 4 bases and at J to 7 bases, leaving 10 bases not matched to a gene. Germline V lookup: CDR1 SGHNT, CDR2 YYREEE (reference sequence). CDR3 sequence (DNA): TGTGCCAGCAGCATTCGAGGACTAGCGGGAGGAGAGGAGCAGTACTTC. This gives the protein CASSIRGLAGGEEQYF.

The chain employs TRBV28 and TRBJ1-1; D call uncertain. The CDR3 totals 14 residues. Germline CDR1 is MDHEN and CDR2 is SYDVKM. Trimming shortened V by 6 bases and J by 4 bases, and 15 bases separated the two germline ends. CDR3 DNA sequence: TGTGCCAGCAGCGCCCTGGTGCAGGTCACTGAAGCTTTCTTT. Translated, it gives CASSALVQVTEAFF.

The chain links TRBV4-2 to TRBJ2-3; D unresolved. CDR1 and CDR2 from the germline V gene are LGHNA and YNFKEQ. The ends were cut back, 0 bases at V and 2 bases at J, with 6 bases in the middle. This CDR3 has 14 amino acids. CDR3 sequence reads: CASSQDPYTDTQYF. In nucleotides, the CDR3 is TGTGCCAGCAGCCAAGATCCCTACACAGATACGCAGTATTTT.

The V gene is TRBV28, the J gene TRBJ2-7; 7 bases fit TRBD1. Germline CDR1 and CDR2: MDHEN and SYDVKM. The CDR3 runs to 12 residues. The trim removed 8 bases at V and 3 bases at J, leaving 4 bases unmatched. The CDR3 DNA is TGTGCCAGCGGCACAGGGGTCTACGAGCAGTACTTC. It encodes CASGTGVYEQYF.